This TCR beta chain was captured in a study of CD8 T cells in Susac syndrome. About this clonotype: Its specificity is unknown.

RNA amounts of about 0.5 to 1 ug underwent reverse transcription with random hexamers. Across 54 Vbeta and 13 Jbeta, immunoSEQ multiplex PCR amplified TCR beta CDR3. TCRdb reanalysed the immunoSEQ multiplex PCR reads using MiXCR and keeps one entry per CDR3 protein. Of roughly 200,000 distinct CDR3 sequences detected, 85% to 95% appear once; the ten largest clones hold 0.07% to 0.095%. Study observations and caveats: The TCR sequencing and HLA analysis in the study involved a relatively small number of individuals, as the study acknowledged.

TEMRA cells were FACS-enriched, and CD8+ and CD4+ T cells were isolated negatively. CDR1 and CDR2 (germline): SGHNT, YYREEE (reference sequence). The CDR3 is 15 residues long. The V gene end was trimmed by 4 bases and the J gene end by 2 bases; junction bases not matched to a gene: 3. The TCR comes from a human donor with multiple sclerosis. Sequenced: CD4+ T cells from PBMCs. V is TRBV5-4 and J is TRBJ2-1; the match to TRBD2 covers 10 bases. This chain's CDR3 is CASSLSGGPYNEQFF. CDR3 in DNA: TGTGCCAGCAGCCTTAGCGGGGGGCCCTACAATGAGCAGTTCTTC.